This T cell receptor (beta chain) was identified in a study of cytomegalovirus exposure and HLA in healthy donors. Study findings and constraints: Sequencing likely caused a cluster of highly shared sequence variants.

PCR employed 60 Vbeta and 13 Jbeta primers. Some clones are missing from TCRdb's copy, which holds only in-frame ones; the method was immunoSEQ multiplex PCR. The sample data list about 140,000 clones. Notes on this clone: The antigen is unknown. A junction end diverges from the germline sequence, so it may reflect a read error.

The CDR3 is 13 amino acids. CDR1 MDHEN and CDR2 SYDVKM come from the germline V gene. The chain couples TRBV28 to TRBJ1-2, with D maybe TRBD1 (5 bases). The material sequenced was PBMCs. The clonotype originates from a woman aged 18-29 years in good health and CMV-seronegative. The CDR3 loop reads CASSFNRRGGVAF. The CDR3 DNA is TGTGCCAGCAGTTTTAACAGGCGAGGTGGGGTGGCCTTC.